A single sample gave rise to the 32 T cell receptor beta chains below, sequenced in a study of cytomegalovirus exposure and HLA in healthy donors. Generated by immunoSEQ multiplex PCR, the TCRdb table keeps only in-frame clones and is missing some. The table includes about 190,000 clones, around 88% detected once. Sequencing was done on a sample of PBMCs. These receptor sequences come from a woman aged 18 to 35 in good health and CMV-seronegative.

This chain uses TRBV18 with TRBJ1-2, with D hard to call. Germline loops: CDR1 KGHSH, CDR2 LQKENI. The ends were cut back, 0 bases at V and 1 base at J, with 6 bases in the middle. This CDR3 is built from 14 residues. CDR3 bases: TGTGCCAGCTCACCACCAAACAGTAACTATGGCTACACCTTC. It yields the protein CASSPPNSNYGYTF. The whole variable domain, filled in from reference TRBV18 and TRBJ1-2, reads NAGVMQNPRHLVRRRGQEARLRCSPMKGHSHVYWYRQLPEEGLKFMVYLQKENIIDESGMPKERFSAEFPKEGPSILRIQQVVRGDSAAYFCASSPPNSNYGYTFGSGTRLTVV.

The rearrangement joins TRBV4-1 to TRBJ2-5; the D gene is possibly TRBD2 (5 bases). The CDR3 runs 14 residues. With 1 base removed from V and 3 bases from J, the gap between germline ends came to 9 bases. Germline V gene lookup returns CDR1 MGHRA and CDR2 YSYEKL. CDR3 loop: CASSQGPREETQYF. CDR3 coding DNA: TGCGCCAGCAGCCAAGGTCCGCGGGAAGAGACCCAGTACTTC.

CDR3 DNA sequence: TGTGCCAGCAGTTTTGGGAGGGGCATCGACTATGGCTACACCTTC. The encoded protein is CASSFGRGIDYGYTF. This sequence joins TRBV6-1 and TRBJ1-2; the D gene is possibly TRBD1 (5 bases). This CDR3 has 15 amino acids. Trimming removed 5 bases from V and 3 bases from J, with 16 bases in between. Germline-derived CDR1 and CDR2 are MNHNS and SASEGT.

The J gene is TRBJ1-3, the V gene TRBV5-4; D remains ambiguous. The CDR3 sequence is 15 residues long. Trimming removed 2 bases from V and 0 bases from J, with 9 bases in between. The germline V gene encodes CDR1 SGHNT and CDR2 YYREEE (reference sequence). CDR3 nucleotide sequence: TGTGCCAGCAGCTTTCCTAATAGCTCTGGAAACACCATATATTTT. Its protein is CASSFPNSSGNTIYF. Using reference TRBV5-4 and TRBJ1-3 for the parts outside the CDR3, the full variable domain is ETGVTQSPTHLIKTRGQQVTLRCSSQSGHNTVSWYQQALGQGPQFIFQYYREEENGRGNFPPRFSGLQFPNYSSELNVNALELDDSALYLCASSFPNSSGNTIYFGEGSWLTVV.

The chain employs TRBV19 and TRBJ1-1; 7 nucleotides align to TRBD1. The CDR3 is 15 amino acids. Per the germline V gene, CDR1 is LNHDA and CDR2 is SQIVND (reference sequence). J was trimmed by 1 base and V by 8 bases; bases with no gene match: 10. The CDR3 nucleotides are TGTGCCAGTTTAACACGCGGGACAGCGAACACTGAAGCTTTCTTT. It yields the protein CASLTRGTANTEAFF. The variable domain in full, with the rest retrieved from reference TRBV19 and TRBJ1-1, is DGGITQSPKYLFRKEGQNVTLSCEQNLNHDAMYWYRQDPGQGLRLIYYSQIVNDFQKGDIAEGYSVSREKKESFPLTVTSAQKNPTAFYLCASLTRGTANTEAFFGQGTRLTVV.

The chain is built from TRBV5-1 and TRBJ1-2, with D unclear. This CDR3 contains 14 residues. CDR1 and CDR2 (germline): SGHRS, YFSETQ. V was trimmed by 0 bases and J by 2 bases, leaving 8 bases between them. The CDR3 nucleotides are TGCGCCAGCAGCTTGGAGATGAGAAACTATGGCTACACCTTC. This sequence encodes CASSLEMRNYGYTF.

This chain uses TRBV6-1 with TRBJ2-2, with D tentatively TRBD2 (6 bases). Germline lookup yields CDR1 MNHNS and CDR2 SASEGT. The V end was cut by 10 bases, the J end by 9 bases, with 15 bases between. The CDR3 contains 12 residues. CDR3 in DNA: TGTGCCACCACCGAGACTAGGAGGGAGCTGTTTTTT. Encoded protein: CATTETRRELFF.

V gene TRBV18 combines with J gene TRBJ2-7; 9 bases are shared with TRBD2. The trim removed 3 bases at V and 7 bases at J, leaving 10 bases unmatched. The CDR3 spans 15 residues. From germline, CDR1 is KGHSH and CDR2 LQKENI. In nucleotides, the CDR3 is TGTGCCAGCTCACCGCCACTAGCGGGTGCGGGGGAGCAGTACTTC. The encoded protein is CASSPPLAGAGEQYF.

The V call is TRBV19, the J call TRBJ2-1, with 8 bases identical to TRBD2. J was trimmed by 12 bases and V by 2 bases; bases with no gene match: 12. The CDR3 has 15 residues. CDR1 and CDR2 (germline): LNHDA, SQIVND (reference sequence). CDR3 region: CASSITPAGVQGQFF. The DNA for the CDR3 is TGTGCCAGTAGTATAACCCCAGCGGGAGTTCAAGGGCAGTTCTTC.

The chain combines TRBV9 with TRBJ2-7; a weak D match, TRBD2 (6 bases). The CDR3 totals 15 residues. Trimming took off 1 base at V and 0 bases at J, with 11 bases between the two ends. From germline, CDR1 is SGDLS and CDR2 YYNGEE. The CDR3, as DNA: TGTGCCAGCAGCGTAAACGGAGGGCCCTCCTACGAGCAGTACTTC. This gives the protein CASSVNGGPSYEQYF.

This clone was observed a single time. CDR3 nucleotides: TGTGCCATCAGTGAGCATAGCCCGAACACCGGGGAGCTGTTTTTT. This codes for CAISEHSPNTGELFF. V and J are TRBV10-3 and TRBJ2-2; D remains ambiguous. This CDR3 comprises 15 residues. V gave up 2 bases and J gave up 0 bases, with 7 bases separating them. Germline loops: CDR1 ENHRY, CDR2 SYGVKD.

The CDR3: CASSFRTGPNTEAFF. In nucleotides, the CDR3 is TGTGCCAGCAGCTTCCGTACAGGGCCGAACACTGAAGCTTTCTTT. The V and J genes are TRBV7-6 and TRBJ1-1; D perhaps matches TRBD1 (6 bases). Trimming removed 3 bases from V and 1 base from J, with 12 bases in between. The CDR3 has 15 amino acids. Germline V gene sequence: CDR1 SGHVS, CDR2 FNYEAQ.

This sequence joins TRBV7-2 and TRBJ2-7; TRBD2 is a possible D gene (5 bases). Germline V gene lookup returns CDR1 SGHTA and CDR2 FQGNSA. The CDR3 sequence is 14 residues long. V was clipped by 5 bases and J by 0 bases, with 11 bases between them. CDR3 in amino acids: CASSQRLASYEQYF. In DNA, the CDR3 is TGTGCCAGCAGCCAGCGGTTAGCCTCCTACGAGCAGTACTTC.

The genes are TRBV7-9 and TRBJ2-1; possible D gene TRBD1, 6 bases. The V and J ends lost 5 bases and 5 bases respectively, with 19 bases between them. This CDR3 has 16 residues. The V gene's germline CDR1 is SEHNR and CDR2 FQNEAQ (reference sequence). The CDR3 DNA sequence: TGTGCCAGCAGCCGGACAGTTCTCGTGGGACACAATGAGCAGTTCTTC. It yields the protein CASSRTVLVGHNEQFF.

The chain couples TRBV30 to TRBJ1-6; D gene uncertain. The ends were cut back, 3 bases at V and 7 bases at J, with 4 bases in the middle. Per the germline V gene, CDR1 is GTSNPN and CDR2 is SVGIG (reference sequence). The CDR3 extends over 11 amino acids. The CDR3 sequence: CAWRENSPLHF. CDR3 DNA: TGTGCCTGGAGGGAGAATTCACCCCTCCACTTT.

V gene TRBV4-1 combines with J gene TRBJ2-1; 7 positions agree with TRBD2. With V trimmed by 3 bases and J by 10 bases, 9 bases remained unmatched. CDR3 length equals 14 residues. Germline V gives CDR1 MGHRA, CDR2 YSYEKL. The CDR3: CASSQRAGVWEQFF. The CDR3 DNA is TGCGCCAGCAGCCAGAGGGCGGGAGTTTGGGAGCAGTTCTTC.

The chain joins TRBV2 to TRBJ2-7; TRBD1 might be the D (5 bases). The germline V gene has CDR1 SNHLY and CDR2 FYNNEI. The length of the CDR3 is 14 residues. Trimming removed 6 bases at V and 3 bases at J, with 15 bases between. CDR3 sequence: CASRFSGLSYEQYF. CDR3 nucleotide sequence: TGTGCCAGCAGGTTTTCAGGGCTCAGCTACGAGCAGTACTTC.

The table lists this clone with a count of one. CDR3 sequence: CASSGQFNEKLFF. Written as DNA, the CDR3 is TGTGCCAGCAGTGGGCAGTTTAATGAAAAACTGTTTTTT. The rearrangement links TRBV2 to TRBJ1-4; unclear D gene. Germline assignment: CDR1 SNHLY and CDR2 FYNNEI. Trimming took 4 bases from V and 4 from J, leaving 7 bases between them. The CDR3 spans 13 residues.

The chain recombines TRBV11-3 with TRBJ2-1; TRBD1 aligns across 7 bases. The germline V gene encodes CDR1 SGHNT and CDR2 YENEEA. V lost 5 bases, J lost 0 bases, and 7 bases stayed unmatched. The CDR3 spans 16 residues. CDR3 residues: CASSEGTDPSYNEQFF. DNA of the CDR3: TGTGCCAGCAGCGAGGGGACAGACCCCTCCTACAATGAGCAGTTCTTC.

The chain is built from TRBV7-2 and TRBJ1-5; TRBD1 aligns across 7 bases. CDR3 length: 15 amino acids. V trimming: 5 bases; J trimming: 4 bases; junction bases outside the gene matches: 8. Germline CDR1 SGHTA, CDR2 FQGNSA. CDR3 nucleotide sequence: TGTGCCAGCAGCGTCAGGACAGGTAGTAATCAGCCCCAGCATTTT. Translated: CASSVRTGSNQPQHF.

J is TRBJ2-2 and V is TRBV7-6; D uncertain. The CDR3 extends over 13 amino acids. The V end lost 2 bases, the J end lost 3 bases, and 4 bases lay between the germline ends. In germline, CDR1 is SGHVS, CDR2 FNYEAQ. The CDR3 sequence: CASSLPYTGELFF. The CDR3 DNA sequence: TGTGCCAGCAGCTTACCCTACACCGGGGAGCTGTTTTTT. The full variable domain, with the rest looked up from reference TRBV7-6 and TRBJ2-2, is GAGVSQSPRYKVTKRGQDVALRCDPISGHVSLYWYRQALGQGPEFLTYFNYEAQQDKSGLPNDRFSAERPEGSISTLTIQRTEQRDSAMYRCASSLPYTGELFFGEGSRLTVL.

The CDR3 is CASSSMDRGEVTEAFF. CDR3 nucleotide sequence: TGCGCCAGCAGCTCAATGGACAGGGGAGAGGTCACTGAAGCTTTCTTT. The gene calls are TRBV5-1 and TRBJ1-1; 9 nucleotides agree with TRBD1. V lost 3 bases, J lost 4 bases, and 10 bases stayed unmatched. The CDR3 covers 16 residues. Germline CDR1 and CDR2: SGHRS and YFSETQ.

The CDR3 nucleotides read TGTGCCAGCAGCCAACGTACAGGGGGAAACTATGGCTACACCTTC. This sequence encodes CASSQRTGGNYGYTF. The genes are TRBV4-2 and TRBJ1-2, with 8 bases lining up with TRBD1. Germline-derived CDR1 and CDR2 are LGHNA and YNFKEQ. The CDR3 is 15 residues long. V lost 2 bases, J lost 2 bases, and 4 bases stayed unmatched.

The chain joins TRBV30 to TRBJ1-3, with D tentatively TRBD1 (5 bases). The CDR3 runs 15 residues. Germline V gives CDR1 GTSNPN, CDR2 SVGIG (reference sequence). Trimming cost V 1 base and J 0 bases, with 10 bases left between them. CDR3 DNA sequence: TGTGCCTGGAGTGGAACAGGCTTCTCTGGAAACACCATATATTTT. This encodes CAWSGTGFSGNTIYF.

The gene calls are TRBV5-6 and TRBJ1-4; 10 bases agree with TRBD1. The junction had 8 bases not matched to a gene; V was cut back by 4 bases and J by 2 bases. Looked up from germline, CDR1 is SGHDT and CDR2 is YYEEEE. The CDR3 length is 17 residues. The DNA for the CDR3 is TGTGCCAGCAGCCGCGGGACAGGGGTCCGCACTAATGAAAAACTGTTTTTT. Translated, it gives CASSRGTGVRTNEKLFF. The full variable domain, in which reference TRBV5-6 and TRBJ1-4 provide the parts outside the CDR3, is DAGVTQSPTHLIKTRGQQVTLRCSPKSGHDTVSWYQQALGQGPQFIFQYYEEEERQRGNFPDRFSGHQFPNYSSELNVNALLLGDSALYLCASSRGTGVRTNEKLFFGSGTQLSVL.

The V call is TRBV19, the J call TRBJ1-4; D call uncertain. The CDR3 has 15 amino acids. The V gene's germline CDR1 is LNHDA and CDR2 SQIVND (reference sequence). V was cut by 5 bases and J by 0 bases, with 10 bases left in between. The CDR3, as DNA: TGTGCCAGTAGTGGAGAATTGGCAACTAATGAAAAACTGTTTTTT. Protein sequence: CASSGELATNEKLFF.

V and J are TRBV20-1 and TRBJ2-3; D unresolved. The CDR3 runs 11 residues. Trimming shortened V by 6 bases and J by 0 bases, and 4 bases separated the two germline ends. Germline-derived CDR1 and CDR2 are DFQATT and SNEGSKA (reference sequence). CDR3 nucleotide sequence: TGCAGTGCGAGCAGCACAGATACGCAGTATTTT. It yields the protein CSASSTDTQYF.

To note about this clone: This CDR3 is also generated by other DNA sequences in the sample. V gene TRBV7-9 combines with J gene TRBJ2-1, with TRBD1 matching over 7 bases. V lost 5 bases, J lost 4 bases, and 11 bases stayed unmatched. From germline, CDR1 is SEHNR and CDR2 FQNEAQ (reference sequence). The length of the CDR3 is 16 residues. CDR3 amino acids: CASSPTGTDSYNEQFF. The DNA of the CDR3 is TGTGCCAGCAGCCCTACCGGGACAGATTCTTACAATGAGCAGTTCTTC.

V and J are TRBV12-5 and TRBJ2-3, with 14 bases fitting TRBD2. Germline-derived CDR1 and CDR2 are LGHNT and FRNRAP. The CDR3 extends over 17 amino acids. After removal of 5 bases from V and 3 bases from J, the junction contained 7 bases not matched to a gene. The CDR3 here is CASGLQGLAGVTDTQYF. The DNA for the CDR3 is TGTGCTAGTGGTCTCCAGGGACTAGCGGGAGTAACAGATACGCAGTATTTT.

Only a few counts were recorded for this clone. The V gene is TRBV7-9, the J gene TRBJ1-3; 8 nucleotides align to TRBD1. V was pared by 6 bases and J by 2 bases, with 3 bases of the junction left unmatched. Per the germline V gene, CDR1 is SEHNR and CDR2 is FQNEAQ (reference sequence). This CDR3 spans 14 amino acids. The chain's CDR3 is CASRTQGAGNTIYF. For the CDR3, the DNA is TGTGCCAGCAGGACACAGGGGGCTGGAAACACCATATATTTT. The whole variable domain, remainder taken from reference TRBV7-9 and TRBJ1-3, is DTGVSQNPRHKITKRGQNVTFRCDPISEHNRLYWYRQTLGQGPEFLTYFQNEAQLEKSRLLSDRFSAERPKGSFSTLEIQRTEQGDSAMYLCASRTQGAGNTIYFGEGSWLTVV.

The chain carries TRBV6-5 and TRBJ2-1, with a possible D match to TRBD1 (6 bases). Germline V gene data show CDR1 as MNHEY and CDR2 as SVGAGI. CDR3 length: 14 residues. Trimming took off 4 bases at V and 5 bases at J, with 12 bases between the two ends. DNA for the CDR3: TGTGCCAGCAGTTCCCACAGGGATGACAATGAGCAGTTCTTC. It specifies CASSSHRDDNEQFF.

V gene TRBV25-1 combines with J gene TRBJ1-2; D call uncertain. Trimming removed 3 bases from V and 2 bases from J, with 13 bases in between. CDR3 size: 15 residues. Germline V lookup: CDR1 MGHDK, CDR2 SYGVNS. The CDR3 spells CASSDVFGENYGYTF. The CDR3 nucleotides are TGTGCCAGCAGTGATGTATTTGGGGAGAACTATGGCTACACCTTC.